Below, 25 T cell receptor beta chains from the same sample are listed, as sequenced in a study of blood T cell repertoires in COVID-19. Sequencing was performed with immunoSEQ multiplex PCR; in TCRdb, only in-frame clones are kept and a portion is missing. Of roughly 280,000 clones listed, roughly nine tenths are singletons. Source material: PBMCs or T cells enriched from blood (not recorded which). The source of these receptors is a woman between 18 and 29 years old who had recovered from COVID-19.

The CDR3 sequence: CASSDSGLKGETQYF. The CDR3, as DNA: TGCGCCAGCAGTGATTCGGGACTGAAGGGTGAGACCCAGTACTTC. The chain links TRBV10-1 to TRBJ2-5; D is possibly TRBD2 (6 bases). The CDR3 has 15 residues. CDR1 is WNHNN, CDR2 SYGVQD, per germline (reference sequence). Trimming took off 3 bases at V and 5 bases at J, with 16 bases between the two ends.

This clone was recorded once. This chain joins TRBV5-1 and TRBJ1-2, with TRBD1 matching over 8 bases. Germline-derived CDR1 and CDR2 are SGHRS and YFSETQ. This CDR3 spans 15 amino acids. The V gene end was trimmed by 5 bases and the J gene end by 4 bases; junction bases not matched to a gene: 10. Here the CDR3 DNA reads TGCGCCAGCAGTTTTGGACAGGGCCGAACCTATGGCTACACCTTC. The encoded protein is CASSFGQGRTYGYTF.

This sequence joins TRBV11-2 and TRBJ2-7, with 7 positions matching TRBD1. Germline lookup yields CDR1 SGHAT and CDR2 FQNNGV. V shed 8 bases, J shed 5 bases, and the junction held 15 bases outside the gene matches. The CDR3 is 15 amino acids. The CDR3 loop reads CASVQGTDSSNEQYF. As DNA, the CDR3 is TGTGCCAGCGTACAGGGGACAGATAGCTCAAACGAGCAGTACTTC.

The chain carries TRBV7-5 and TRBJ1-2. TRBV7-5 is classified as a pseudogene. This CDR3 is 15 amino acids long. CDR3 residues: CASWRGGGAVYGYTF. The CDR3 DNA reads TGTGCCAGTTGGAGGGGCGGGGGCGCCGTCTATGGCTACACCTTC.

V is TRBV11-2 and J is TRBJ1-5; TRBD1 is a possible D gene (6 bases). The CDR3 is 18 residues long. The V gene's germline CDR1 is SGHAT and CDR2 FQNNGV. The germline V and J ends were trimmed by 2 bases and 6 bases, with 23 bases remaining between them. CDR3 residues: CASSLLASRGESAQPQHF. The CDR3 DNA is TGTGCCAGCAGCTTACTTGCATCCAGGGGCGAGTCTGCTCAGCCCCAGCATTTT.

The chain recombines TRBV6-6 with TRBJ1-2; the D gene is possibly TRBD1 (5 bases). V shed 5 bases and J shed 11 bases, with 18 bases lying between them. Germline values: CDR1 MNHNY, CDR2 SVGAGI (reference sequence). This CDR3 spans 13 amino acids. The CDR3 coding sequence is TGTGCCAGCAGTACGGCTACCGGGACTGGTTACACCTTC. Its protein product is CASSTATGTGYTF.

The chain is built from TRBV29-1 and TRBJ1-1; TRBD1 aligns across 8 bases. Germline assignment: CDR1 SQVTM and CDR2 ANQGSEA. The CDR3 has 13 residues. V was clipped by 7 bases and J by 0 bases; unmatched bases: 4. Here the CDR3 DNA reads TGCAGCGGTACGACAGGGGTGAACACTGAAGCTTTCTTT. Residues: CSGTTGVNTEAFF.

The chain combines TRBV9 with TRBJ2-1; tentatively, D is TRBD1 (6 bases). Trimming stripped 3 bases from V and 12 bases from J, with 22 bases between. This CDR3 region has 15 residues. CDR1 and CDR2 (germline): SGDLS, YYNGEE. CDR3 DNA: TGTGCCAGCAGCGGGGGGCCCGGGACCCAGGTTGGGCAGTTCTTC. Protein product: CASSGGPGTQVGQFF.

The rearrangement links TRBV2 to TRBJ1-1; D is ambiguous. Between the trimmed V and J ends, which lost 5 bases and 0 bases, there was a span of 10 bases. Per germline, CDR1 SNHLY and CDR2 FYNNEI. The CDR3 is 14 residues long. CDR3 nucleotides: TGTGCCAGCAGTTCAGACATCGTGAACACTGAAGCTTTCTTT. Protein product: CASSSDIVNTEAFF.

The count of this clone is one. The rearrangement joins TRBV19 to TRBJ2-6; D is possibly TRBD2 (7 bases). The germline V gene encodes CDR1 LNHDA and CDR2 SQIVND (reference sequence). V was cut by 7 bases and J by 2 bases, with 21 bases left in between. The CDR3 is made up of 18 amino acids. CDR3: CASTPWGGARTGANVLTF. The CDR3 nucleotides read TGTGCCAGTACCCCTTGGGGGGGGGCAAGAACTGGGGCCAACGTCCTGACTTTC.

The chain employs TRBV9 and TRBJ1-1, with 7 bases matching TRBD1. Losses at the gene ends were 4 bases for V and 5 bases for J; bases not matched to a gene: 8. Germline CDR1 SGDLS, CDR2 YYNGEE. The CDR3 has 14 amino acids. The CDR3 sequence: CASSPTAGGTEAFF. The CDR3 nucleotides read TGTGCCAGCAGCCCCACGGCAGGGGGGACTGAAGCTTTCTTT.

This clone has more than one count but fewer than ten. The chain combines TRBV2 with TRBJ1-2; 10 bases agree with TRBD1. The CDR3 runs 15 residues. With 2 bases clipped from V and 1 base from J, the junction kept 1 base outside the gene matches. The germline gives CDR1 SNHLY, CDR2 FYNNEI. The CDR3 here is CASSERTGGNYGYTF. CDR3 DNA: TGTGCCAGCAGTGAAAGGACAGGGGGTAACTATGGCTACACCTTC.

V usage is TRBV19 and J usage is TRBJ1-3; the D is unclear. This CDR3 comprises 17 residues. CDR1 is LNHDA and CDR2 is SQIVND in the germline V gene (reference sequence). The V gene lost 3 bases and the J gene lost 1 base, with 16 bases spanning the gap. The DNA for the CDR3 is TGTGCCAGTAGTATGTTGGAGGTAACCGTATCTGGAAACACCATATATTTT. Its protein is CASSMLEVTVSGNTIYF. Combining the CDR3 with reference TRBV19 and TRBJ1-3 gives the whole variable domain DGGITQSPKYLFRKEGQNVTLSCEQNLNHDAMYWYRQDPGQGLRLIYYSQIVNDFQKGDIAEGYSVSREKKESFPLTVTSAQKNPTAFYLCASSMLEVTVSGNTIYFGEGSWLTVV.

The table lists this clone with many counts. The rearrangement uses TRBV4-1 and TRBJ2-7; TRBD1 is a possible D gene (6 bases). Germline CDR1 reads MGHRA; CDR2 reads YSYEKL. Trimming stripped 3 bases from V and 6 bases from J, with 12 bases between. This CDR3 spans 13 amino acids. The CDR3 sequence is CASSQGDRPEQYF. In DNA form, the CDR3 reads TGCGCCAGCAGCCAGGGAGACAGGCCCGAGCAGTACTTC.

This clone was recorded once. The chain couples TRBV30 to TRBJ2-5, with D perhaps TRBD1 (7 bases). V shed 3 bases and J shed 5 bases, with 13 bases lying between them. CDR3 length: 13 amino acids. Germline V CDR1 and CDR2: GTSNPN, SVGIG (reference sequence). CDR3 sequence reads: CAWREGAWETQYF. The DNA of the CDR3 is TGTGCCTGGAGGGAGGGGGCATGGGAGACCCAGTACTTC.

A few counts support this clone. The chain recombines TRBV10-3 with TRBJ2-2; TRBD1 matches 8 bases. CDR1 and CDR2 from the germline V gene are ENHRY and SYGVKD. This CDR3 comprises 17 residues. The trim removed 4 bases at V and 0 bases at J, leaving 7 bases unmatched. The CDR3 here is CAISVLRGQANTGELFF. CDR3 sequence (DNA): TGTGCCATCAGTGTACTCAGGGGGCAAGCGAACACCGGGGAGCTGTTTTTT.

The CDR3 sequence: CATRGTAGDTQYF. As DNA, the CDR3 is TGTGCCACCCGGGGCACAGCGGGGGATACGCAGTATTTT. The genes are TRBV24-1 and TRBJ2-3; 7 nucleotides match TRBD2. Germline trimming cut 9 bases from V and 6 bases from J; bases unmatched to any gene: 8. The CDR3 length is 13 residues. The germline V gene has CDR1 KGHDR and CDR2 SFDVKD.

This chain links TRBV19 with TRBJ2-3, with TRBD2 identical over 16 bases. The CDR3 totals 16 residues. Trimming removed 3 bases from V and 4 bases from J; junction bases left unmatched: 1. Germline assignment: CDR1 LNHDA and CDR2 SQIVND (reference sequence). CDR3 protein: CASSIGTSGGADTQYF. The CDR3 DNA is TGTGCCAGTAGTATCGGGACTAGCGGGGGGGCAGATACGCAGTATTTT.

The chain combines TRBV19 with TRBJ1-2; a possible D gene is TRBD1 (6 bases). The CDR3 loop spans 13 amino acids. The germline gives CDR1 LNHDA, CDR2 SQIVND (reference sequence). With 5 bases removed from V and 8 bases from J, the gap between germline ends came to 15 bases. CDR3 amino acids: CASSPGTSRGYTF. Here the CDR3 DNA reads TGTGCCAGTAGTCCTGGGACATCGAGAGGCTACACCTTC.

The CDR3 sequence is CASSLDFHYGYTF. The DNA of the CDR3 is TGCGCCAGCAGCTTGGACTTTCACTATGGCTACACCTTC. The chain carries TRBV5-1 and TRBJ1-2; no clear D gene. V was shortened by 0 bases and J by 3 bases, with 6 bases between the two germline ends. Germline V gives CDR1 SGHRS, CDR2 YFSETQ. CDR3 length equals 13 residues.

The chain carries TRBV5-1 and TRBJ1-5; D is perhaps TRBD1 (5 bases). Germline lookup yields CDR1 SGHRS and CDR2 YFSETQ. V lost 4 bases and J 6 bases, leaving 17 bases between the germline ends. The CDR3 has 15 residues. The CDR3 coding sequence is TGCGCCAGCAGCCCGCAGGGAGGACCAGGTCAGCCCCAGCATTTT. Encoded protein: CASSPQGGPGQPQHF.

This chain links TRBV3-1 (or the pseudogene TRBV3-2) with TRBJ2-1; 10 bases are a match to TRBD2. The germline V gene encodes CDR1 LGHDT and CDR2 YNNKEL (reference sequence). V was pared by 0 bases and J by 5 bases, with 7 bases of the junction left unmatched. The CDR3 is 17 residues long. CDR3 DNA sequence: TGTGCCAGCAGCCAAGATTTCACTAGCGGGGCCAACAATGAGCAGTTCTTC. This gives the protein CASSQDFTSGANNEQFF.

CDR3 sequence (DNA): TGTGCCAGCCTCCGGGATCCTAGCACAGATACGCAGTATTTT. Its protein product is CASLRDPSTDTQYF. V usage is TRBV7-8 and J usage is TRBJ2-3; a possible D gene is TRBD2 (5 bases). V shed 8 bases and J shed 0 bases, with 12 bases lying between them. This CDR3 region has 14 residues. CDR1 is SGHVS and CDR2 is FQNEAQ in the germline V gene.

The V gene is TRBV5-3, the J gene TRBJ2-7; 7 bases match TRBD1. TRBV5-3 is an open reading frame, and its role is uncertain. This CDR3 region has 17 residues. V lost 3 bases to trimming and J lost 8 bases; unmatched junction nucleotides: 20. DNA for the CDR3: TGTGCCAGAAGCTCACCTTGCCCGGGACAGCCCGCCCGCAAGCAGTACTTC. It translates to CARSSPCPGQPARKQYF.

This chain links TRBV28 with TRBJ1-3; perhaps TRBD1 as D (5 bases). Deletions cut 9 bases from V and 0 bases from J, with 12 bases between. The V gene's germline CDR1 is MDHEN and CDR2 SYDVKM. The CDR3 runs 14 residues. CDR3 sequence reads: CASLGHISGNTIYF. The CDR3 nucleotides read TGTGCCAGTTTGGGGCACATCTCTGGAAACACCATATATTTT.